These T cell receptor beta chains were read from a single sample in a study of T cells in Graves' hyperthyroidism and ophthalmopathy. Each CDR3 protein is one row after TCRdb ran MiXCR on the multiplex PCR reads. The data contain 300,000 to 450,000 distinct CDR3 sequences, 15% to 19% of them singletons. The material sequenced was blood. The source is a woman between 18 and 29 years old with Graves' hyperthyroidism that later progressed to Graves' ophthalmopathy. Each CDR3 is given with its conserved first and last residue. A D gene is named only where the DNA matches it firmly. Clone sizes are given selectively: once, few, many, or a class where the clone is expanded.

d_call clone_size j_call v_call cdr3_nt cdr3_aa
TRBD1 - TRBJ2-1 TRBV18 TGTGCCAGCCATCGGGACAGGGGAGACAATGAGCAGTTCTTC CASHRDRGDNEQFF
- - TRBJ1-1 TRBV30 TGTGCCTGGAGTGTCGGGATGAACACTGACGCTTTCTTT CAWSVGMNTDAFF
TRBD2 - TRBJ2-3 TRBV6-2/TRBV6-3 TGTGCCAGCAGCCGGACTAGACACACAGATACGCAGTATTTT CASSRTRHTDTQYF
TRBD1 many TRBJ1-1 TRBV7-2 TGTGCCAGCAGCTCACGACAGGGGGCGACTGAAGCTTTCTTT CASSSRQGATEAFF
TRBD2 many TRBJ2-5 TRBV5-6 TGTGCCAGCAGCTTGGCCTCCGGGAGGACCCAAGAGACCCAGTACTTC CASSLASGRTQETQYF
- many TRBJ2-2 TRBV28 TGTGCCAGCAGTTTACCGACACCTACGCCCGGGGAGCTGTTTTTT CASSLPTPTPGELFF
- many TRBJ2-7 TRBV6-5 TGTGCCAGCAGTTACTCGGGTAGGGGCCACGAGCAGTACTTC CASSYSGRGHEQYF
- - TRBJ2-3 TRBV20-1 TGCAGTGCTAGAGATTGGGGAGAAACGCAGTATTTT CSARDWGETQYF
- few TRBJ1-5 TRBV7-9 TGTGCCAGCAGCTGGTCGGGATGGGACGGCAATCAGCCCCAGCATTTT CASSWSGWDGNQPQHF
- few TRBJ2-1 TRBV6-1 TGTGCCAGCAGTTATCTTAAGAGGAACTCCTACAATGAGCAGTTCTTC CASSYLKRNSYNEQFF
- - TRBJ1-6 TRBV11-2 TGTGCCAGCAGTTCAGTGAGGGCAGGGAGGCCATTTTCACCCCTCCACTTT CASSSVRAGRPFSPLHF
- many TRBJ2-4 TRBV2 TGTGCCAGCGTTAATCAAGGGCAGCTAGCCAAAAACATTCAGTACTTC CASVNQGQLAKNIQYF
- many TRBJ2-2 TRBV10-3 TGTGCCATCAGTGAGTCGAACGCGAACACCGGGGAGCTGTTTTTT CAISESNANTGELFF
TRBD1 - TRBJ1-1 TRBV4-2 TGTGCCAGCAGCCAAGATCCAAACAGGGGTAAAGCTTTCTTT CASSQDPNRGKAFF
TRBD2 many TRBJ2-5 TRBV12-5 TGTGCTAGTGGTTTGGTACTAGCGGGAGGTAAAGAGACCCAGTACTTC CASGLVLAGGKETQYF
TRBD2 once TRBJ2-7 TRBV2 TGTGCCAGCAGCGACCCGGGACTAGCGGGAGCCCGCGAGCAGTACTTC CASSDPGLAGAREQYF
TRBD1 few TRBJ2-7 TRBV20-1 TGCAGTGCTAGAGCCCGGGACAGGACGTCCTACGAGCAGTACTTC CSARARDRTSYEQYF
TRBD1 few TRBJ2-1 TRBV7-8 TGTGCCAGCAGCCCTACCAGGGGGCTTCTCTACAATGAGCAGTTCTTC CASSPTRGLLYNEQFF
- few TRBJ1-2 TRBV28 TGTGCCAGTTCCCTTCTTCGCTATGGCTACACCTTC CASSLLRYGYTF
TRBD1 many TRBJ2-7 TRBV28 TGTGCCAGCAGTCACACGGACAGGGGGACCTACGAGCAGTACTTC CASSHTDRGTYEQYF
- - TRBJ2-6 TRBV27 TGTGCCAGCAGTGGTGGTGGGGCCAACGTCCTGACTTTC CASSGGGANVLTF
- many TRBJ2-5 TRBV28 TGTGCCAGCAGCCAACCAGGGGGGAAACAAGAGACCCAGTACTTC CASSQPGGKQETQYF
- few TRBJ1-4 TRBV20-1 TGCAGTGCTAGAGTACAGACAACTAATGAAAAACTGTTTTTT CSARVQTTNEKLFF
- - TRBJ2-7 TRBV6-2/TRBV6-3 TGTGCCAGCAGTTACTCGAGGTCAGACTACGAGCAGTACTTC CASSYSRSDYEQYF
- many TRBJ1-6 TRBV28 TGTGCCAGCAGTTTAATCCAAGGCAGTTCCGATTCACCCCTCCACTTT CASSLIQGSSDSPLHF
TRBD1 many TRBJ2-5 TRBV7-2 TGTGCCAGCATCCACAGGGGGCGGGAAGGGGAGACCCAGTACTTC CASIHRGREGETQYF
TRBD2 - TRBJ2-7 TRBV20-1 TGCAGTGCTAGAGAATGGACTAGCAGGAGCTCCTACGAGCAGTACTTC CSAREWTSRSSYEQYF
- many TRBJ2-1 TRBV28 TGTGCCAGCAGTTTATGGGTCGAGGGGCAGTTCTTC CASSLWVEGQFF
TRBD1 few TRBJ1-4 TRBV5-8 TGTGCCAGCAGCGCGGACAGGGCTGGTGAAAAACTGTTTTTT CASSADRAGEKLFF
TRBD2 - TRBJ2-7 TRBV5-1 TGCGCCAGCAGCCCGGGACTAAACTACGAGCCGTACTTC CASSPGLNYEPYF
- many TRBJ2-3 TRBV5-6 TGTGCCAGCAGCCGGCCGGCGGGAAGCACAGATACGCAGTATTTT CASSRPAGSTDTQYF
- few TRBJ2-7 TRBV6-1 TGTGCCAGCAGTGGCCTCATCGGCTACGAGCAGTACTTC CASSGLIGYEQYF
- many TRBJ1-1 TRBV7-9 TGTGCCAGCAGCCCGGGACCTCAACCCGGGAACACTGAAGCTTTCTTT CASSPGPQPGNTEAFF
TRBD2 many TRBJ2-1 TRBV10-3 TGTGCCATCAGGGAAGGGACTAGCGGGCGGGTTGAGCAGTTCTTC CAIREGTSGRVEQFF
TRBD2 many TRBJ2-3 TRBV20-1 TGCAGTGCCAATAGCGGGAGACGGTGGGATACGCAGTATTTT CSANSGRRWDTQYF
- few TRBJ2-3 TRBV7-9 TGTGCCAGCAGCTTAGTGGCAGCTAGCACAGATACGCAGTATTTT CASSLVAASTDTQYF
- few TRBJ1-2 TRBV3-1 TGTGCCAGCAGCCAACTACAACAGGATAACTATGGCTACACCTTC CASSQLQQDNYGYTF
- many TRBJ1-2 TRBV5-8 TGTGCCAGCAGCTTGGCCGTTTACCGTCAATTCGCCTATGGCTACACCTTC CASSLAVYRQFAYGYTF